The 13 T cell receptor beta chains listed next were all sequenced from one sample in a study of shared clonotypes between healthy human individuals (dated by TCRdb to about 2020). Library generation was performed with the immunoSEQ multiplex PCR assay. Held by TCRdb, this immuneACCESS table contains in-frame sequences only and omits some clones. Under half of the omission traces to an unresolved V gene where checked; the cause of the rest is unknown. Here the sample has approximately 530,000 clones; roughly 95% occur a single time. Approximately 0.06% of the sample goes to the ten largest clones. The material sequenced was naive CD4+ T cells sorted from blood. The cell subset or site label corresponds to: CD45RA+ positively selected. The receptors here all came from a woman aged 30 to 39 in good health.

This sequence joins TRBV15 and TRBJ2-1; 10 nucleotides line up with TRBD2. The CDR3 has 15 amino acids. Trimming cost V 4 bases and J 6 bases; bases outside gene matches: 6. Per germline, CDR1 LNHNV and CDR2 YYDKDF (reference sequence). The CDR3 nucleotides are TGTGCCACCAGCACCCTAGCGGGAGTGGGCAATGAGCAGTTCTTC. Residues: CATSTLAGVGNEQFF.

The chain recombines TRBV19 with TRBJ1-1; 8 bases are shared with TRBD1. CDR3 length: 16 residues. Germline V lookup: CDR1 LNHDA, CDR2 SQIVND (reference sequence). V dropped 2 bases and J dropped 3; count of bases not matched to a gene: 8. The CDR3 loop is CASSIPGADRDTEAFF. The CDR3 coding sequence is TGTGCCAGTAGTATACCCGGCGCGGACAGGGACACTGAAGCTTTCTTT. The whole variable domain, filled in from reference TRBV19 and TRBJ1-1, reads DGGITQSPKYLFRKEGQNVTLSCEQNLNHDAMYWYRQDPGQGLRLIYYSQIVNDFQKGDIAEGYSVSREKKESFPLTVTSAQKNPTAFYLCASSIPGADRDTEAFFGQGTRLTVV.

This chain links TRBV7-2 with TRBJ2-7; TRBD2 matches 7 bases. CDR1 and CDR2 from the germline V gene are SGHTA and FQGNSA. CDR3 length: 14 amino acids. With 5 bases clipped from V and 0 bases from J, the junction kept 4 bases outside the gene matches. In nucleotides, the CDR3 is TGTGCCAGCAGCCTAAGCGGGGCCTCCTACGAGCAGTACTTC. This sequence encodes CASSLSGASYEQYF.

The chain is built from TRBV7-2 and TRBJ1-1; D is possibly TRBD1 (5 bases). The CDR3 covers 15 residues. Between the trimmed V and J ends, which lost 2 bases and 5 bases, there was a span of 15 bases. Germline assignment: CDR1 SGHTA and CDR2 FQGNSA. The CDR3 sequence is CASSLMAQGETEAFF. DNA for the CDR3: TGTGCCAGCAGCTTAATGGCCCAGGGTGAAACTGAAGCTTTCTTT.

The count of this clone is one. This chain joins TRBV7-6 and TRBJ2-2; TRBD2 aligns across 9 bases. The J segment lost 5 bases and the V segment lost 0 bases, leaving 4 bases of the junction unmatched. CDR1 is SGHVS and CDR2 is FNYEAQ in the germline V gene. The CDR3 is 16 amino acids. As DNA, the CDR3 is TGTGCCAGCAGCTTAGCGTTGGCGGGAGGGACCGGGGAGCTGTTTTTT. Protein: CASSLALAGGTGELFF.

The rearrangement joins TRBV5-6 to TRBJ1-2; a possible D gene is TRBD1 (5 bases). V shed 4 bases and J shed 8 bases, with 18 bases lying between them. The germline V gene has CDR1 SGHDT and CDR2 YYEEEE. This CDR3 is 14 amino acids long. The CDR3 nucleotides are TGTGCCAGCAGCCCTGTGGGACCAAAAGGCGGCTACACCTTC. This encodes CASSPVGPKGGYTF.

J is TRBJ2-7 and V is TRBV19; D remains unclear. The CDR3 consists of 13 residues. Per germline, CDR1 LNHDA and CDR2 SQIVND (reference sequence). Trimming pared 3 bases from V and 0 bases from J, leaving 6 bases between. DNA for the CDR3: TGTGCCAGTAGTATTTCCTACTCCTACGAGCAGTACTTC. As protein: CASSISYSYEQYF.

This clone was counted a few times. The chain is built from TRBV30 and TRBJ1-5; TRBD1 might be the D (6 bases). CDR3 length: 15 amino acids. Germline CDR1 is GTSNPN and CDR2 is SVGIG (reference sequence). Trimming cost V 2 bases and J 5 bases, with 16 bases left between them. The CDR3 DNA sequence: TGTGCCTGGAGTCCTCCGGACAGATTTGATCAGCCCCAGCATTTT. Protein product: CAWSPPDRFDQPQHF.

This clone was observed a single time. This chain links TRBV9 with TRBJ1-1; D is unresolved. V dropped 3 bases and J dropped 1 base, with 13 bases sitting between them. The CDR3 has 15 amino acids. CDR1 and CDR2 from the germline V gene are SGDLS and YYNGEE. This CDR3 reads CASSGVASPNTEAFF. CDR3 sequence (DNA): TGTGCCAGCAGCGGGGTAGCCTCACCGAACACTGAAGCTTTCTTT.

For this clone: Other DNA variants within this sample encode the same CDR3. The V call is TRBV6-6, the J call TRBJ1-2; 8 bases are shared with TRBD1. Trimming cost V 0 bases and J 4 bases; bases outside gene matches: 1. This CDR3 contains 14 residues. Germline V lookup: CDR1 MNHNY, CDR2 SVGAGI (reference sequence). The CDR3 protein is CASSYSGQGYGYTF. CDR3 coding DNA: TGTGCCAGCAGTTACTCTGGACAGGGCTATGGCTACACCTTC.

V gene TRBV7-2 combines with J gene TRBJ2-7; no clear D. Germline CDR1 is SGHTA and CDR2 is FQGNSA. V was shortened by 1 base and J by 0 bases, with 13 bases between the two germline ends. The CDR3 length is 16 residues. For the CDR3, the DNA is TGTGCCAGCAGCTTAGTTGGCGGAAGTAGCTCCTACGAGCAGTACTTC. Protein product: CASSLVGGSSSYEQYF.

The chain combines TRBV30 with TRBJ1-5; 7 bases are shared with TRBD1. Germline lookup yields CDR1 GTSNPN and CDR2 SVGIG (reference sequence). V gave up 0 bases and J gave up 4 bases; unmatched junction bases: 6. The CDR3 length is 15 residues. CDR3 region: CAWSVQQGRNQPQHF. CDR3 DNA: TGTGCCTGGAGTGTACAACAGGGGAGGAATCAGCCCCAGCATTTT.

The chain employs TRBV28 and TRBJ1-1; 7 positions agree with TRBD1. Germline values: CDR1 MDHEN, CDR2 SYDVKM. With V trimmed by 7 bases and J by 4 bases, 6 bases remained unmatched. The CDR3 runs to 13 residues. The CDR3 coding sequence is TGTGCCAGCACCCTAGACAGGGTCACTGAAGCTTTCTTT. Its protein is CASTLDRVTEAFF.